This T cell receptor (beta chain) was documented in a study of human CD8 memory T cell subsets. Per germline, CDR1 DFQATT and CDR2 SNEGSKA (reference sequence). This CDR3 is built from 17 residues. Study-wide points: Compared with precursor exhausted T cells, stem-like memory T cells were suggested by Chao1 estimates to be more diverse.

Healthy donors' buffy coats supplied the PBMC. Duplicate roughly 140,000-cell vials of sorted CD8+ T cells per subset supplied the RNA. UMI-labeled 5' RACE was the method by which TCR beta libraries were made. As processed by the authors: Within each TCR beta library, functional CDR3 beta clonotypes numbered between about 2,800 and 18,000. No DNA is given; TCRdb re-called the 5' RACE reads and lists each CDR3 protein once. None of the V and J calls come from the authors' own analysis; TCRdb made them. The sample has almost 5,500 distinct CDR3 sequences. Of note for this clonotype: As yet, its antigen is unknown.

The rearrangement uses TRBV20-1 and TRBJ2-7; TCRdb's D gene call, TRBD2, goes unchecked for lack of DNA. Sample: CD8+ effector memory T cells (TEM) sorted from PBMCs. Subset reported: effector memory CD8 T cells, CCR7- CD45RO+ CD95+. The sequence was collected from a human donor in good health. The CDR3 reads CSASIGGPTPRNYEQYF.